Listed below are T cell receptor beta chains from one sample, sequenced in a study of cytomegalovirus exposure and HLA in healthy donors. Using immunoSEQ multiplex PCR, the repertoire was profiled, and TCRdb retains in-frame clones only, with some absent. The sample shows more than 60,000 clones, around 97% of them seen only once. Input material: PBMCs. These TCRs come from a woman under 30 in good health and CMV-seropositive. CDR3s include the opening cysteine and the closing phenylalanine or tryptophan. A D gene is named only where the DNA matches it firmly. Expanded clones get a size class; other rows say once, few or many, or leave the size out.

j_call | clone_size | d_call | v_call | cdr3_nt | cdr3_aa
TRBJ2-3 | . | TRBD1 | TRBV2 | TGTGCCAGCAGCGAACAGGGGACGATTAGAACAGATACGCAGTATTTT | CASSEQGTIRTDTQYF
TRBJ2-7 | . | . | TRBV11-2 | TGTGCCAGCAGCTCTACAGAGTACTACGAGCAGTACTTC | CASSSTEYYEQYF
TRBJ1-2 | once | . | TRBV13 | TGTGCCAGCAGCCCGACAGGAATGGACTATGGCTACACCTTC | CASSPTGMDYGYTF
TRBJ2-1 | . | TRBD2 | TRBV12-5 | TGTGCTAGTGGTTTGGTGGGACTAGCGGGAGGGCCGAACAATGAGCAGTTCTTC | CASGLVGLAGGPNNEQFF
TRBJ2-3 | . | TRBD2 | TRBV19 | TGTGCCAGTAGTATGTTAGCGGGAGGGCCAGATACGCAGTATTTT | CASSMLAGGPDTQYF
TRBJ2-2 | . | . | TRBV29-1 | TGCAGCGTCCCTGGGACATACACCGGGGAGCTGTTTTTT | CSVPGTYTGELFF
TRBJ1-1 | . | TRBD1 | TRBV5-1 | TGCGCCAGCAGCTTGGAGGGGACAGGTGGTGCTGAAGCTTTCTTT | CASSLEGTGGAEAFF
TRBJ2-3 | . | TRBD2 | TRBV7-6 | TGTGCCAGCAGCTTAGGGGAGGGAGCGAGAGATACGCAGTATTTT | CASSLGEGARDTQYF
TRBJ2-7 | . | . | TRBV29-1 | TGCAGCGTTGAATCTAACTACGAGCAGTACTTC | CSVESNYEQYF
TRBJ1-1 | once | TRBD1 | TRBV2 | TGTGCCAGCAGTGAAGCGAACAGGGGACGGGCTTTCTTT | CASSEANRGRAFF
TRBJ2-3 | . | TRBD2 | TRBV9 | TGTGCCAGCAGTAAAAACGCCCGACTAGCTTATACGCAGTATTTT | CASSKNARLAYTQYF
TRBJ2-1 | . | TRBD2 | TRBV7-9 | TGTGCCAGCAGCGACCCTAGCGGTCTTCAGTTCTTC | CASSDPSGLQFF
TRBJ1-1 | . | . | TRBV29-1 | TGCAGCGTTGCTGCCAGGGGAAATACTGAAGCTTTCTTT | CSVAARGNTEAFF
TRBJ2-3 | once | . | TRBV11-3 | TGTGCCAGCAGCTCAGGGGCGGACTCCCGACGGGGTACGCAGTATTTT | CASSSGADSRRGTQYF
TRBJ2-2 | . | TRBD1 | TRBV28 | TGTGCCAGCAGCTCCCTACGGGACAGGGTAACCGGGGAGCTGTTTTTT | CASSSLRDRVTGELFF
TRBJ2-7 | . | TRBD2 | TRBV2 | TGTGCCAGCAACACCGGCGGGGGGTACGAGCAGTACTTC | CASNTGGGYEQYF
TRBJ1-4 | . | . | TRBV7-9 | TGTGCCAGCAGCTTCGGTCAGGTACCCACGGGAGAAAAACTGTTTTTT | CASSFGQVPTGEKLFF
TRBJ2-5 | . | . | TRBV7-7 | TGTGCTAGCAGCCCAGGTTGGGAGACCCAGTACTTC | CASSPGWETQYF
TRBJ1-2 | . | TRBD1 | TRBV6-5 | TGTGCCAGCAGTTATGGCCTGGGACAGGGGGCAAATGGCTACACCTTC | CASSYGLGQGANGYTF
TRBJ1-2 | once | TRBD1 | TRBV5-1 | TGCGCCAGCAGCTTGGAAGGACAGGTCGGCTACACCTTC | CASSLEGQVGYTF
TRBJ1-5 | . | . | TRBV18 | TGTGCCAGCTCACCACCGTACTCAGGGGCCTTTCGGCCCCAGCATTTT | CASSPPYSGAFRPQHF
TRBJ2-1 | . | TRBD1 | TRBV29-1 | TGCAGCCCAGACCACCGACAGGGGGCTGTCGATGAGCAGTTCTTC | CSPDHRQGAVDEQFF
TRBJ2-2 | . | TRBD2 | TRBV7-8 | TGTGCCAGCAGCTTAGTTAGCGGGAGGGCCGCCGGGGAGCTGTTTTTT | CASSLVSGRAAGELFF
TRBJ2-1 | . | . | TRBV9 | TGTGCCAGCAGCGTAGGGTCCAGCGGAGGGATCTCCTACAATGAGCAGTTCTTC | CASSVGSSGGISYNEQFF
TRBJ2-7 | . | . | TRBV18 | TGTGCCAGCTCACCTCCGGGACTGATCTACGAGCAGTACTTC | CASSPPGLIYEQYF
TRBJ2-1 | . | . | TRBV19 | TGTGCCAGTAGTTACTCGGGCCCCACGGAGGTGAGGCAGTTCTTC | CASSYSGPTEVRQFF
TRBJ2-2 | . | TRBD2 | TRBV6-1 | TGTGCCAGCATGAGTGCCGCGGGAGGGTTCGGGGAGCTGTTTTTT | CASMSAAGGFGELFF
TRBJ1-1 | once | TRBD1 | TRBV10-3 | TGTGCCATCAGAAGAACAGGGGACAACACTGAAGCTTTCTTT | CAIRRTGDNTEAFF
TRBJ2-1 | . | TRBD1 | TRBV4-1 | TGCGCCAGCAGCCCGGGACAGGGGGCACGAAGGGTTTACAATGAGCAGTTCTTC | CASSPGQGARRVYNEQFF
TRBJ2-3 | once | TRBD2 | TRBV27 | TGTGCCAGCAGTTTCCGCGGGACTAGCGGGAGTGTACGGCCTACAGATACGCAGTATTTT | CASSFRGTSGSVRPTDTQYF
TRBJ1-1 | . | . | TRBV2 | TGTGCCAGCATTGGCCTGAACACTGAAGCTTTCTTT | CASIGLNTEAFF
TRBJ2-5 | . | . | TRBV4-1 | TGCGCCAGCAGCGGAGTCAGGGCCGAGACCCAGTACTTC | CASSGVRAETQYF
TRBJ2-1 | . | . | TRBV25-1 | TGTGCCAGCAGTGCCACAGAGAGCTCCTACAATGAGCAGTTCTTC | CASSATESSYNEQFF
TRBJ2-1 | once | TRBD2 | TRBV6-5 | TGTGCCAGCAGTGCTATCAGCGGGAGTTTCAGGGAGCAGTTCTTC | CASSAISGSFREQFF
TRBJ2-5 | once | TRBD2 | TRBV7-9 | TGTGCCAGCAGCTTATTAGGACTAGCGGGAGGTGAGACCCAGTACTTC | CASSLLGLAGGETQYF
TRBJ2-1 | . | TRBD2 | TRBV7-3 | TGTGCCAGCAGCTTAACGGGCCATTCCGGGACTACCAATGAGCAGTTCTTC | CASSLTGHSGTTNEQFF